The 23 T cell receptor beta chains below all came from one sample that was sequenced in a study of blood T cell repertoires in COVID-19. Assay used: immunoSEQ multiplex PCR; TCRdb lists only in-frame clones, some missing. The data hold 29,000 or so clones, with 77% observed a single time. The material sequenced was peripheral blood. These receptors were obtained from a woman between 65 and 79 years old with active or convalescent COVID-19.

The chain is built from TRBV10-3 and TRBJ2-1; no definite D call. Germline assignment: CDR1 ENHRY and CDR2 SYGVKD. V lost 0 bases and J lost 11, with 14 bases in between. The CDR3 has 14 amino acids. The CDR3 spells CAISESTLKPKQFF. The CDR3 region has the DNA TGTGCCATCAGTGAGTCTACCTTGAAGCCCAAGCAGTTCTTC.

This clone came up a few times. V usage is TRBV2 and J usage is TRBJ1-1; 8 nucleotides agree with TRBD1. V lost 5 bases to trimming and J lost 8 bases; unmatched junction nucleotides: 7. The germline gives CDR1 SNHLY, CDR2 FYNNEI. This CDR3 region has 13 residues. CDR3: CASSPQGEAEAFF. CDR3 DNA sequence: TGTGCCAGCAGTCCACAGGGGGAAGCCGAAGCTTTCTTT.

This clone was observed a handful of times. The chain joins TRBV29-1 to TRBJ1-1, with unresolved D. Deletions cut 3 bases from V and 7 bases from J, with 9 bases between. CDR1 and CDR2 (germline): SQVTM, ANQGSEA. The CDR3 runs to 11 residues. This CDR3 is CSVEREREAFF. The CDR3 DNA is TGCAGCGTTGAGCGGGAGCGTGAAGCTTTCTTT.

The chain carries TRBV7-9 and TRBJ2-7; perhaps TRBD1 as D (6 bases). Germline V CDR1 and CDR2: SEHNR, FQNEAQ (reference sequence). V lost 0 bases and J 0 bases, leaving 6 bases between the germline ends. The CDR3 totals 14 residues. CDR3 amino acids: CASSLAGGSYEQYF. CDR3 nucleotide sequence: TGTGCCAGCAGCTTAGCAGGGGGCTCCTACGAGCAGTACTTC.

The rearrangement links TRBV5-6 to TRBJ2-3; D call uncertain. The CDR3 totals 14 residues. In germline, CDR1 is SGHDT, CDR2 YYEEEE. Trimming removed 5 bases at V and 0 bases at J, with 10 bases between. The CDR3 is CASRLTPSTDTQYF. The CDR3 DNA is TGTGCCAGCAGACTCACTCCGAGCACAGATACGCAGTATTTT.

V and J are TRBV5-4 and TRBJ2-7, with 8 bases identical to TRBD1. Germline V gene lookup returns CDR1 SGHNT and CDR2 YYREEE (reference sequence). Trimming removed 2 bases from V and 2 bases from J; junction bases left unmatched: 6. The length of the CDR3 is 15 residues. This CDR3 reads CASSFPGQAAYEQYF. CDR3 DNA: TGTGCCAGCAGCTTTCCGGGACAGGCTGCCTACGAGCAGTACTTC.

V is TRBV19 and J is TRBJ2-7; D perhaps matches TRBD1 (8 bases). Looked up from germline, CDR1 is LNHDA and CDR2 is SQIVND (reference sequence). The V gene lost 5 bases and the J gene lost 4 bases, with 18 bases spanning the gap. The CDR3 totals 15 residues. The DNA of the CDR3 is TGTGCCAGTAGTGCCCGGGGGGACAGGAGATACGAGCAGTACTTC. This encodes CASSARGDRRYEQYF.

The chain carries TRBV28 and TRBJ1-2, with TRBD1 identical over 8 bases. CDR3 length: 13 amino acids. The germline CDR1 and CDR2 sequences are MDHEN and SYDVKM. The V and J ends lost 6 bases and 10 bases, in that order; junction bases with no gene match: 10. CDR3 sequence (DNA): TGTGCCAGCAGAGTGCAGGGGGCAAGGGACTACACCTTC. This codes for CASRVQGARDYTF.

This chain connects TRBV2 to TRBJ1-6; D unclear. CDR1 is SNHLY and CDR2 is FYNNEI in the germline V gene. The CDR3 has 16 amino acids. The ends were cut back, 3 bases at V and 9 bases at J, with 18 bases in the middle. This CDR3 is CASSDTRLGLGSPLHF. CDR3 in DNA: TGTGCCAGCAGTGACACACGACTAGGGCTGGGTTCACCCCTCCACTTT.

V usage is TRBV29-1 and J usage is TRBJ1-1; D call uncertain. Germline CDR1 is SQVTM and CDR2 is ANQGSEA. V gave up 6 bases and J gave up 10 bases, with 18 bases separating them. CDR3 length: 12 amino acids. CDR3 region: CSVVAPSQTAFF. The CDR3, as DNA: TGCAGCGTAGTGGCTCCCTCCCAAACAGCTTTCTTT.

The chain links TRBV14 to TRBJ2-3; the D is unclear. This CDR3 region has 15 residues. Trimming left V 3 bases short and J 6 bases short, with 16 bases between. Per germline, CDR1 SGHDN and CDR2 FVKESK. The CDR3 DNA reads as TGTGCCAGCAGCCACGCTAGACCCAGTTTTGATACGCAGTATTTT. The encoded protein is CASSHARPSFDTQYF.

The chain combines TRBV3-1 (or the pseudogene TRBV3-2) with TRBJ2-5; 10 bases align to TRBD1. V lost 7 bases and J lost 4; bases outside the gene matches: 3. The CDR3 runs to 13 residues. Germline V CDR1 and CDR2: LGHDT, YNNKEL (reference sequence). The CDR3 sequence is CASNRDRGETQYF. Here the CDR3 DNA reads TGTGCCAGCAACCGGGACAGGGGAGAGACCCAGTACTTC.

The genes are TRBV19 and TRBJ2-7; TRBD1 is a possible D gene (5 bases). Trimming left V 3 bases short and J 5 bases short, with 14 bases between. In germline, CDR1 is LNHDA, CDR2 SQIVND (reference sequence). The CDR3 sequence is 14 residues long. CDR3 bases: TGTGCCAGTAGTATCTCCCCCCAGGGCGACGAGCAGTACTTC. Translating gives CASSISPQGDEQYF.

The V and J genes are TRBV3-1 (or the pseudogene TRBV3-2) and TRBJ2-5; D not certain. The V end lost 1 base, the J end lost 4 bases, and 4 bases lay between the germline ends. The CDR3 is 12 residues long. CDR1 LGHDT and CDR2 YNNKEL come from the germline V gene (reference sequence). The CDR3: CASSQASETQYF. CDR3 bases: TGTGCCAGCAGCCAAGCGTCAGAGACCCAGTACTTC.

The chain combines TRBV14 with TRBJ2-7; no clear D. The germline CDR1 and CDR2 sequences are SGHDN and FVKESK. Trimming pared 4 bases from V and 3 bases from J, leaving 7 bases between. CDR3 length: 12 residues. The CDR3 nucleotides are TGTGCCAGCAGCCGAGCCAACTACGAGCAGTACTTC. It translates to CASSRANYEQYF.

V and J are TRBV6-5 and TRBJ1-5, with 7 positions matching TRBD1. The CDR3 has 15 residues. V was clipped by 8 bases and J by 6 bases; unmatched bases: 13. CDR1 and CDR2 from the germline V gene are MNHEY and SVGAGI. CDR3 region: CASAYTGTAVQPQHF. For the CDR3, the DNA is TGTGCCAGCGCATACACCGGGACAGCAGTTCAGCCCCAGCATTTT.

The chain couples TRBV7-2 to TRBJ1-2; D is unresolved. Germline CDR1 reads SGHTA; CDR2 reads FQGNSA. The CDR3 contains 15 residues. Trimming took off 5 bases at V and 2 bases at J, with 15 bases between the two ends. For the CDR3, the DNA is TGTGCCAGCAGCCTAGGACTAAAGATCAACTATGGCTACACCTTC. This codes for CASSLGLKINYGYTF.

The rearrangement joins TRBV7-9 to TRBJ1-2; possibly TRBD1 for D (6 bases). CDR3 size: 15 residues. The V end lost 6 bases, the J end lost 8 bases, and 22 bases lay between the germline ends. Germline loops: CDR1 SEHNR, CDR2 FQNEAQ (reference sequence). CDR3 loop: CASSPGVTGSSGYTF. CDR3 nucleotide sequence: TGTGCCAGCAGTCCAGGCGTTACAGGGTCGAGCGGCTACACCTTC.

This chain's CDR3 is CASRLQGTEAFF. CDR3 DNA sequence: TGTGCCAGCAGATTACAGGGGACTGAAGCTTTCTTT. V and J are TRBV28 and TRBJ1-1; 7 bases fit TRBD1. The trim removed 6 bases at V and 5 bases at J, leaving 3 bases unmatched. The CDR3 has 12 residues. The germline CDR1 and CDR2 sequences are MDHEN and SYDVKM.

CDR3 in amino acids: CASRGGGKSGGTGELFF. Written as DNA, the CDR3 is TGTGCCAGCAGGGGGGGAGGGAAGTCTGGAGGGACCGGGGAGCTGTTTTTT. The J gene is TRBJ2-2, the V gene TRBV28; 7 bases are a match to TRBD2. There are 17 residues in the CDR3. Germline assignment: CDR1 MDHEN and CDR2 SYDVKM. With V trimmed by 6 bases and J by 5 bases, 15 bases remained unmatched.

This rearrangement joins TRBV29-1 to TRBJ1-6, with 11 bases identical to TRBD1. CDR3 length: 14 amino acids. Germline lookup yields CDR1 SQVTM and CDR2 ANQGSEA. V was clipped by 7 bases and J by 5 bases; unmatched bases: 4. In DNA, the CDR3 is TGCAGCGCCGGGACAGGGGGAGATAATTCACCCCTCCACTTT. It codes for CSAGTGGDNSPLHF.

This chain connects TRBV2 to TRBJ2-3; D is possibly TRBD2 (7 bases). In germline, CDR1 is SNHLY, CDR2 FYNNEI. This CDR3 region has 14 residues. The ends were cut back, 7 bases at V and 0 bases at J, with 11 bases in the middle. CDR3 coding DNA: TGTGCCAGCAACGGGGGGCTTAGCACAGATACGCAGTATTTT. Translation gives CASNGGLSTDTQYF. Together with reference TRBV2 and TRBJ2-3, the CDR3 gives the full variable domain: EPEVTQTPSHQVTQMGQEVILRCVPISNHLYFYWYRQILGQKVEFLVSFYNNEISEKSEIFDDQFSVERPDGSNFTLKIRSTKLEDSAMYFCASNGGLSTDTQYFGPGTRLTVL.

V gene TRBV29-1 combines with J gene TRBJ1-2, with D possibly being TRBD1 (5 bases). Trimming left V 7 bases short and J 8 bases short, with 17 bases between. CDR1 and CDR2 (germline): SQVTM, ANQGSEA. The CDR3 spans 12 residues. The CDR3: CSAGEVQGGYTF. The DNA for the CDR3 is TGCAGCGCTGGTGAGGTCCAGGGCGGCTACACCTTC. The full variable domain, in which reference TRBV29-1 and TRBJ1-2 provide the parts outside the CDR3, is SAVISQKPSRDICQRGTSLTIQCQVDSQVTMMFWYRQQPGQSLTLIATANQGSEATYESGFVIDKFPISRPNLTFSTLTVSNMSPEDSSIYLCSAGEVQGGYTFGSGTRLTVV.